This record covers a single T cell receptor beta chain. There is no known antigen for this receptor. Base qualities are not recorded, but no much larger clone differs from it by a single base. The germline V gene (reference sequence) yields LGHDT for CDR1 and YNNKEL for CDR2. Reading from cysteine to phenylalanine, the CDR3 counts 17 amino acids. Only the CDR3 DNA stays, 51 bases, in frame from base 1. V is clipped by 3 bases and J by 0 bases, and the sequence between their germline boundaries is 12 bases long. Library method: 5' RACE. The sample was run on an Illumina HiSeq 2500. A second roughly 6 to 12 cycle PCR used a sample-barcoded 5' primer and a J-beta primer mix. A template-switch 5' adaptor carrying 12 random nucleotides introduced a unique molecular identifier onto each TCR beta cDNA molecule. Each sample yielded at least 3 million CDR3-containing paired-end reads. The Mint cDNA synthesis kit, primed by a TRBC-specific oligonucleotide, was used to synthesize first-strand cDNA from all RNA. Following uracil-DNA glycosylase treatment, a first 18-cycle PCR with universal primers M1SS and BC2_uni_R was performed on all cDNA. Per the authors' processing: For normalization, 1 million high-quality reads were randomly selected from each sample, with every read carrying a distinct molecular identifier. Instead of being binned into consensus sequences, reads with shared molecular identifiers were discarded. CDR3 identification, clonotype clustering and error correction used MiTCR with a Q25 quality threshold and the strictest error-elimination algorithm. Lower-bound total TCR beta diversity was estimated with a nonparametric unseen species model using Euler transformation. TCRdb took the public reads, trimmed them with fastp at Q25, ran MiXCR for clone calling and kept in-frame beta chains. Merged by CDR3 protein, the rows form single entries marked with the most common genes and DNA. The V and J calls here are based on TCRdb, not the publication. Present in this sample are about a million distinct CDR3 sequences, roughly half of which were seen just once. 20% to 25% of the sample comes from the top ten.

The donors were around 39 Caucasian individuals from Russia, aged roughly 6 to 100 years, who were systemically healthy. Ten milliliters of peripheral blood were collected from each donor into EDTA-treated Vacutainer tubes. Ficoll-Paque density-gradient centrifugation was used to isolate PBMCs, with at least 7 million per sample. Total RNA was extracted from PBMCs with Trizol reagent, with at least 6 micrograms obtained per sample. The percentages of naive CD45RAhigh/CD27high T cells were determined by flow cytometry on a PBMC aliquot from every donor. This record belongs to a study of blood T cells in healthy people across ages (dated by TCRdb to between 2014 and 2016). Broadly, across the study: In model experiments, template switching captured about one uniquely barcoded TCR beta cDNA molecule for every two T cells. Donors of different ages were randomly distributed across sequencing lanes to avoid experimental bias. The study analyzed two additional independent replicas of 1 million unique cDNA reads from the same blood draw for two donors, one aged 18 to 29 and one aged 80 or older. Four age groups were formed from the donors: young (average approximately 15 years), middle-aged (more than 35), aged (roughly 56) and long-lived (approximately 80). To track age-related changes in TCR beta repertoire diversity, the study relied on deep sequencing normalized with unique cDNA molecular identifiers. What the authors observed across the whole study: Compared with the aged group, the long-lived group had more naive CD4+ T cells, fewer expanded clones and increased TCR diversity, a pattern suggesting age selection. Donor CMV infection status was unknown, potentially confounding age-related changes in expanded clonotypes. Observed TCR beta diversity per million T cells fell roughly linearly with age, and a significant reduction was already apparent by age around 40. Bulk unsorted PBMC profiling prevented conclusive comparison of naive and antigen-experienced compartments. Estimates of total diversity based on one million sequenced T cells were considered lower bounds and underestimates. There was a strong correlation between observed TCR beta diversity and the percentage of naive T cells measured by flow cytometry.

The chain is encoded by TRBV3-1 joined to TRBJ2-6, with no D gene named confidently. The sample taken for sequencing was blood. The sequence was obtained from a woman aged 55-70 years in good health. The nucleotide sequence reads as follows: TGTGCCAGCAGCCAGATGTTGGTTGGCTCTGGGGCCAACGTCCTGACTTTC. It encodes CASSQMLVGSGANVLTF. Reference TRBV3-1 and TRBJ2-6 proteins supply the regions before and after the CDR3; the full variable domain is: DTAVSQTPKYLVTQMGNDKSIKCEQNLGHDTMYWYKQDSKKFLKIMFSYNNKELIINETVPNRFSPKSPDKAHLNLHINSLELGDSAVYFCASSQMLVGSGANVLTFGAGSRLTVL.